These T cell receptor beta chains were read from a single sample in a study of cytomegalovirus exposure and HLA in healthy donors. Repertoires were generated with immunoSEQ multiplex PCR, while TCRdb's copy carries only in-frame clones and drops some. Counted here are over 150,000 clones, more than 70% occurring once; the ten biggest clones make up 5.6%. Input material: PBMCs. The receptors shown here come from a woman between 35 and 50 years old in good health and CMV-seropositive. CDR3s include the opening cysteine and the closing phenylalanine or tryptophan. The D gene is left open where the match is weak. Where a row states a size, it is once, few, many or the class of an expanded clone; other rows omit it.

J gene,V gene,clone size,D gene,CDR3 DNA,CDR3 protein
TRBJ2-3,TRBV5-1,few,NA,TGCGCCAGCAGCTTGGAGGAGCGGAGCACAGATACGCAGTATTTT,CASSLEERSTDTQYF
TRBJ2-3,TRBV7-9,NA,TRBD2,TGTGCCACCAGAGTAGCGGGAGGGCCAAGGGATACGCAGTATTTT,CATRVAGGPRDTQYF
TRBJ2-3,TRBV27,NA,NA,TGTGCCAGCAGTTTAGGAAGCGCGCAGTATTTT,CASSLGSAQYF
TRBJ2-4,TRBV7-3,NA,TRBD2,TGTGCCAGCAGCTTAGGCGGGAGTCCCATTCAGTACTTC,CASSLGGSPIQYF
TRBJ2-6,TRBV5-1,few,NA,TGCGCCAGCAGCCTAATTGCTGGGGCCAACGTCCTGACTTTC,CASSLIAGANVLTF
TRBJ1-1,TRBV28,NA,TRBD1,TGTGCCAGCAGTCCCTGGACAGGGGTCAACACTGAAGCTTTCTTT,CASSPWTGVNTEAFF
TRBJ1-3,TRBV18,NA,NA,TGTGCCAGCTCACCGACCGGGTCCTTTTATGGAAACACCATATATTTT,CASSPTGSFYGNTIYF
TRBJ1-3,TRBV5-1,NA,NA,TGCGCCAGCAGCGTCGCAGGGTCGAGCACCATATATTTT,CASSVAGSSTIYF
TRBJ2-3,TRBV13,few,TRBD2,TGTGCCAGCAGCTTGCCGAGGGGCGGGAGGACAGATACGCAGTATTTT,CASSLPRGGRTDTQYF
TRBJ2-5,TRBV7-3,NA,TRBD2,TGTGCCAGCGGCTTAACGGGACTAGAGGGAGAGACCCAGTACTTC,CASGLTGLEGETQYF
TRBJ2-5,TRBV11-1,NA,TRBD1,TGTGCCAGCAGGCTGGGACAGGGAGAGACCCAGTACTTC,CASRLGQGETQYF
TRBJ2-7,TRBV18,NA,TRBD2,TGTGCCAGCTCATCGGGACTAGCGGGCTACGAGCAGTACTTC,CASSSGLAGYEQYF
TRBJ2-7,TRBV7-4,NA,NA,TGTGCCAGCAGCTTAGTTCGGAGCGAACTGGGTTTCTACGAGCAGTACTTC,CASSLVRSELGFYEQYF
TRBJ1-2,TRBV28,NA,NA,TGTGCCAGCCCCCAGGGGTTGGGAGGCTACACCTTC,CASPQGLGGYTF
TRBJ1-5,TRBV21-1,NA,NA,TGTGCCAGCAGCAAAGGCGCGGATCCAGTAGTGAGCAATCAGCCCCAGCATTTT,CASSKGADPVVSNQPQHF
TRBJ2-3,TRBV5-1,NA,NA,TGCGCCAGCAGCCTCGGACAACAGGGAGACCAGTATTTT,CASSLGQQGDQYF
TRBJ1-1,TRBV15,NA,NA,TGTGCCACCAGCAGAGCCCTTAACACTGAAGCTTTCTTT,CATSRALNTEAFF
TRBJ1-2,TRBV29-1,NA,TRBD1,TGCAGCGTTGGGGTACAGGGGAACTATGGCTACACCTTC,CSVGVQGNYGYTF
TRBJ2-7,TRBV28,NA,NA,TGTGCCACCCACCCGGCAGGAGTAGCGCCGCACGAGCAGTACTTC,CATHPAGVAPHEQYF
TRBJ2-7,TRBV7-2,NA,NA,TGTGCCAGCAGCAGGGGGGGTACCTACGAGCAGTACTTC,CASSRGGTYEQYF
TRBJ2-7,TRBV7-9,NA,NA,TGTGCCAGCACCGACTTAGACTCGTCCTACGAGCAGTACTTC,CASTDLDSSYEQYF
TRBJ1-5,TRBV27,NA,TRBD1,TGTGCCAGCAGAAACAGGGGGCCAAGCAATCAGCCCCAGCATTTT,CASRNRGPSNQPQHF